The T cell receptor beta chain described here comes from a study of blood T cell repertoires in COVID-19. Original processing notes: Reference gene primers were amplified, and this amplification served to estimate nucleated cell counts. Libraries were prepared by immunoSEQ multiplex PCR; TCRdb keeps only in-frame clonotypes and omits some of them. V and J calls plus clone size are reproduced from that table; the DNA served to infer D and trimming. The sample comprises approximately 130,000 clones, approximately 83% of which are singletons, and 18% rests with the top ten. The CDR3 has 15 amino acids. Germline CDR1 is KGHSH and CDR2 is LQKENI. The germline V and J ends were trimmed by 3 bases and 0 bases, with 9 bases remaining between them.

Sequencing used peripheral blood. This rearrangement joins TRBV18 to TRBJ1-3, with D unclear. This receptor was identified in a woman between 45 and 60 years old who had recovered from COVID-19. Here the CDR3 reads CASSPREVSGNTIYF. The DNA for the CDR3 is TGTGCCAGCTCACCGCGTGAGGTCTCTGGAAACACCATATATTTT.